The rows below give T cell receptor beta chains drawn from one sample of a study of PD-1 blockade in classical Hodgkin lymphoma. The data were produced by immunoSEQ multiplex PCR, yet TCRdb's version contains in-frame clones alone and is incomplete. The repertoire holds tens of thousands of clones, with roughly 90% as singletons. The specimen was CD4+ T cells from blood. The receptors derive from a human donor with classical Hodgkin lymphoma. Both conserved end residues are part of each CDR3. The D gene is left open where the match is weak.

j_call: TRBJ2-3
v_call: TRBV7-6
cdr3_length: 16
d_call: .
cdr3_aa: CASSLAERANTDTQYF

j_call: TRBJ1-1
v_call: TRBV18
cdr3_length: 14
d_call: .
cdr3_aa: CASSPMGAEPEAFF

j_call: TRBJ1-5
v_call: TRBV27
cdr3_length: 15
d_call: .
cdr3_aa: CASSTPERSNQPQHF

j_call: TRBJ1-6
v_call: TRBV14
cdr3_length: 14
d_call: .
cdr3_aa: CASSRRDLVSPLHF

j_call: TRBJ1-1
v_call: TRBV29-1
cdr3_length: 12
d_call: TRBD1
cdr3_aa: CSVGQGGTEAFF

j_call: TRBJ1-5
v_call: TRBV7-6
cdr3_length: 17
d_call: .
cdr3_aa: CASSRRPRGASNQPQHF

j_call: TRBJ2-5
v_call: TRBV10-3
cdr3_length: 15
d_call: TRBD2
cdr3_aa: CAISIGLAGWETQYF

j_call: TRBJ2-2
v_call: TRBV16
cdr3_length: 17
d_call: .
cdr3_aa: CASSQSQARRVTGELFF

j_call: TRBJ1-2
v_call: TRBV9
cdr3_length: 14
d_call: .
cdr3_aa: CASSVGVESYGYTF

j_call: TRBJ2-3
v_call: TRBV5-4
cdr3_length: 16
d_call: TRBD1
cdr3_aa: CASSSTGTDYTDTQYF

j_call: TRBJ2-3
v_call: TRBV5-4
cdr3_length: 13
d_call: TRBD1
cdr3_aa: CASSDRGPDTQYF

j_call: TRBJ2-1
v_call: TRBV5-1
cdr3_length: 16
d_call: TRBD2
cdr3_aa: CASSLQGLGSYNEQFF

j_call: TRBJ1-4
v_call: TRBV2
cdr3_length: 10
d_call: .
cdr3_aa: CGGGDEKLFF

j_call: TRBJ1-1
v_call: TRBV29-1
cdr3_length: 15
d_call: .
cdr3_aa: CSVGFSGQANTEAFF

j_call: TRBJ2-7
v_call: TRBV2
cdr3_length: 16
d_call: .
cdr3_aa: CASSAQRQSGGPEQYF

j_call: TRBJ2-7
v_call: TRBV7-9
cdr3_length: 16
d_call: TRBD2
cdr3_aa: CASSSRTSGSSYEQYF

j_call: TRBJ2-2
v_call: TRBV7-6
cdr3_length: 12
d_call: .
cdr3_aa: CASSRPGGELFF

j_call: TRBJ2-7
v_call: TRBV5-1
cdr3_length: 15
d_call: .
cdr3_aa: CASGFGGASSYEQYF

j_call: TRBJ2-3
v_call: TRBV7-2
cdr3_length: 16
d_call: TRBD2
cdr3_aa: CASSLGPGTSPDTQYF

j_call: TRBJ1-3
v_call: TRBV2
cdr3_length: 13
d_call: .
cdr3_aa: CASSVVGGNTIYF

j_call: TRBJ2-2
v_call: TRBV6-1
cdr3_length: 16
d_call: .
cdr3_aa: CASSEWGGPNTGELFF

j_call: TRBJ2-7
v_call: TRBV15
cdr3_length: 13
d_call: .
cdr3_aa: CATSSYPLSEQYF

j_call: TRBJ2-1
v_call: TRBV5-5
cdr3_length: 15
d_call: .
cdr3_aa: CASSLLPQRKDEQFF

j_call: TRBJ1-1
v_call: TRBV2
cdr3_length: 14
d_call: TRBD1
cdr3_aa: CASNWDREVTEAFF

j_call: TRBJ2-1
v_call: TRBV9
cdr3_length: 14
d_call: .
cdr3_aa: CASSARGHNNEQFF

j_call: TRBJ1-6
v_call: TRBV15
cdr3_length: 17
d_call: TRBD1
cdr3_aa: CATSRDPADRGNSPLHF